These 26 T cell receptor beta chains came from one sample sequenced in a study of blood T cell repertoires in COVID-19. Sequencing was performed with immunoSEQ multiplex PCR; in TCRdb, only in-frame clones are kept and a portion is missing. This repertoire shows under 250,000 clones, around 86% found once; its top ten account for about 6%. Sequencing input: peripheral blood. The source of these receptors is a woman of 80 years or more with COVID-19, enrolled during active disease.

The rearrangement links TRBV20-1 to TRBJ2-5; TRBD1 might be the D (6 bases). CDR3 size: 11 residues. Germline values: CDR1 DFQATT, CDR2 SNEGSKA (reference sequence). Trimming pared 8 bases from V and 4 bases from J, leaving 11 bases between. As DNA, the CDR3 is TGCAGTCCACAGGGTGGAGAGACCCAGTACTTC. Residues: CSPQGGETQYF.

This clone was seen just once. The chain has TRBV19 and TRBJ2-1, with a weak D call TRBD2 (6 bases). The CDR3 consists of 14 residues. Germline CDR1 LNHDA, CDR2 SQIVND (reference sequence). The V and J ends lost 5 bases and 1 base respectively, with 9 bases between them. CDR3 sequence reads: CASSAGNSYNEQFF. The CDR3 DNA reads TGTGCCAGTAGTGCGGGGAATTCCTACAATGAGCAGTTCTTC.

This chain joins TRBV3-1 (or the pseudogene TRBV3-2) and TRBJ2-7; the match to TRBD1 covers 8 bases. The CDR3 is made up of 15 amino acids. Germline V gene lookup returns CDR1 LGHDT and CDR2 YNNKEL (reference sequence). V lost 5 bases and J lost 3; bases outside the gene matches: 9. For the CDR3, the DNA is TGTGCCAGCAGCGATTCCGGGACAGGCGGCTACGAGCAGTACGTC. Translating gives CASSDSGTGGYEQYV.

This chain connects TRBV12-3 or TRBV12-4 to TRBJ1-5, with D unclear. Trimming removed 6 bases from V and 4 bases from J, with 10 bases in between. The CDR3 spans 13 residues. DNA of the CDR3: TGTGCCAGCAGCCGCGCCCTTAATCAGCCCCAGCATTTT. It is translated as CASSRALNQPQHF.

V gene TRBV7-9 combines with J gene TRBJ1-1, with D tentatively TRBD1 (6 bases). CDR1 is SEHNR and CDR2 is FQNEAQ in the germline V gene (reference sequence). The CDR3 has 15 amino acids. Between the trimmed V and J ends, which lost 2 bases and 2 bases, there was a span of 12 bases. CDR3 DNA sequence: TGTGCCAGCAGCTTAAAGAGGACAGATAACACTGAAGCTTTCTTT. Protein product: CASSLKRTDNTEAFF. The variable domain in full, completed from reference TRBV7-9 and TRBJ1-1, reads DTGVSQNPRHKITKRGQNVTFRCDPISEHNRLYWYRQTLGQGPEFLTYFQNEAQLEKSRLLSDRFSAERPKGSFSTLEIQRTEQGDSAMYLCASSLKRTDNTEAFFGQGTRLTVV.

The V gene is TRBV19, the J gene TRBJ1-1, with TRBD1 matching 7 bases. J lost 2 bases, V lost 6 bases, and 6 bases had no gene match. This CDR3 is 14 amino acids long. The germline V gene has CDR1 LNHDA and CDR2 SQIVND (reference sequence). CDR3 nucleotides: TGTGCCAGTAGCCTACAGGGGCTAAACACTGAAGCTTTCTTT. This gives the protein CASSLQGLNTEAFF.

The chain couples TRBV6-5 to TRBJ1-5, with 9 bases matching TRBD1. This CDR3 is built from 14 residues. The ends lost 4 bases at V and 7 bases at J; junction bases unmatched: 5. Germline CDR1 MNHEY, CDR2 SVGAGI. CDR3 in DNA: TGTGCCAGCAGTTCACAGGGGGCTCGACAGCCCCAGCATTTT. The encoded protein is CASSSQGARQPQHF.

The J gene is TRBJ1-1, the V gene TRBV3-1 (or the pseudogene TRBV3-2); D not certain. The length of the CDR3 is 14 residues. Looked up from germline, CDR1 is LGHDT and CDR2 is YNNKEL (reference sequence). V lost 6 bases to trimming and J lost 1 base, with 12 bases between them. CDR3 protein: CASRTRTPNTEAFF. CDR3 in DNA: TGTGCCAGCAGAACGAGAACGCCGAACACTGAAGCTTTCTTT.

This chain uses TRBV25-1 with TRBJ1-6; 7 bases match TRBD1. The CDR3 is 13 amino acids. CDR1 is MGHDK and CDR2 is SYGVNS in the germline V gene. V lost 8 bases, J lost 4 bases, and 2 bases stayed unmatched. The chain's CDR3 is CASQTGYNSPLHF. The DNA for the CDR3 is TGTGCCAGCCAGACAGGGTATAATTCACCCCTCCACTTT.

This rearrangement joins TRBV20-1 to TRBJ1-2; unclear D gene. This CDR3 has 11 amino acids. Looked up from germline, CDR1 is DFQATT and CDR2 is SNEGSKA (reference sequence). V shed 6 bases and J shed 2 bases, with 7 bases lying between them. The CDR3 region has the DNA TGCAGTGCGCCCGAGAACTATGGCTACACCTTC. This sequence encodes CSAPENYGYTF.

The rearrangement links TRBV7-8 to TRBJ1-2, with 11 positions matching TRBD1. This CDR3 contains 15 residues. CDR1 is SGHVS, CDR2 FQNEAQ, per germline. The V and J ends lost 5 bases and 4 bases, in that order; junction bases with no gene match: 6. The CDR3 is CASSRGQGAIYGYTF. CDR3 coding DNA: TGTGCCAGCAGCCGAGGACAGGGGGCGATCTATGGCTACACCTTC. The whole variable domain, filled in from reference TRBV7-8 and TRBJ1-2, reads GAGVSQSPRYKVAKRGQDVALRCDPISGHVSLFWYQQALGQGPEFLTYFQNEAQLDKSGLPSDRFFAERPEGSVSTLKIQRTQQEDSAVYLCASSRGQGAIYGYTFGSGTRLTVV.

The V call is TRBV28, the J call TRBJ1-1; D gene ambiguous. CDR3 length: 14 amino acids. Trimming stripped 5 bases from V and 2 bases from J, with 12 bases between. Germline V gene sequence: CDR1 MDHEN, CDR2 SYDVKM. DNA for the CDR3: TGTGCCAGCAGTACCCGGAGCATTAACACTGAAGCTTTCTTT. This codes for CASSTRSINTEAFF.

The V call is TRBV19, the J call TRBJ1-1; 7 nucleotides line up with TRBD1. The CDR3 is 14 amino acids. Germline values: CDR1 LNHDA, CDR2 SQIVND (reference sequence). Trimming took 7 bases from V and 6 from J; bases not matched to a gene: 11. CDR3 sequence reads: CASITSQGTPEAFF. The CDR3 DNA reads TGTGCCAGTATTACGTCACAGGGGACCCCTGAAGCTTTCTTT.

The chain employs TRBV21-1 and TRBJ2-7; no check of the table's D call, TRBD1, against the DNA was made. TRBV21-1 is a recognized pseudogene. The CDR3 totals 11 residues. The CDR3 spells CASSRGNEQYF. The CDR3 DNA is TGTGCCAGTAGTAGGGGCAACGAGCAGTACTTC.

The chain uses TRBV7-8 and TRBJ2-7; a weak D match, TRBD2 (5 bases). The CDR3 is 14 amino acids. Germline assignment: CDR1 SGHVS and CDR2 FQNEAQ. Trimming removed 3 bases at V and 3 bases at J, with 12 bases between. This CDR3 reads CASSFRDGNYEQYF. As DNA, the CDR3 is TGTGCCAGCAGCTTCCGGGATGGGAACTACGAGCAGTACTTC.

The rearrangement uses TRBV5-1 and TRBJ2-1, with 7 bases matching TRBD2. This CDR3 region has 14 residues. The V gene's germline CDR1 is SGHRS and CDR2 YFSETQ. V trimming: 1 base; J trimming: 5 bases; junction bases outside the gene matches: 3. The DNA for the CDR3 is TGCGCCAGCAGCTTGAGGGCGGGGGACAATGAGCAGTTCTTC. Amino acid sequence: CASSLRAGDNEQFF.

The chain combines TRBV3-1 (or the pseudogene TRBV3-2) with TRBJ1-5, with D tentatively TRBD1 (6 bases). The CDR3 spans 14 residues. V was clipped by 3 bases and J by 2 bases, with 8 bases between them. Germline V lookup: CDR1 LGHDT, CDR2 YNNKEL (reference sequence). DNA for the CDR3: TGTGCCAGCAGCCAGGGACACGGCAATCAGCCCCAGCATTTT. It yields the protein CASSQGHGNQPQHF.

This clone was picked up a small number of times. This chain uses TRBV24-1 with TRBJ2-7; maybe TRBD1 (6 bases). CDR1 is KGHDR, CDR2 SFDVKD, per germline. CDR3 length: 14 amino acids. Trimming removed 4 bases from V and 3 bases from J, with 12 bases in between. As DNA, the CDR3 is TGTGCCACCAGTGAAACCGGGACAAACTACGAGCAGTACTTC. Protein sequence: CATSETGTNYEQYF.

The V call is TRBV24-1, the J call TRBJ2-5; D gene ambiguous. The CDR3 contains 15 residues. V lost 3 bases to trimming and J lost 2 bases, with 12 bases between them. The germline V gene encodes CDR1 KGHDR and CDR2 SFDVKD. CDR3 in DNA: TGTGCCACCAGTGATCCCCGGCGGCTGCAAGAGACCCAGTACTTC. Translation gives CATSDPRRLQETQYF.

The gene calls are TRBV19 and TRBJ1-1; D gene unclear. V dropped 4 bases and J dropped 0 bases, with 12 bases sitting between them. This CDR3 is built from 15 residues. Germline CDR1 and CDR2: LNHDA and SQIVND (reference sequence). The CDR3 protein is CASSTVDPMNTEAFF. CDR3 bases: TGTGCCAGTAGTACCGTAGATCCCATGAACACTGAAGCTTTCTTT.

This clone was picked up a small number of times. The V call is TRBV10-1, the J call TRBJ2-2, with TRBD1 matching over 7 bases. The V and J ends lost 9 bases and 3 bases, in that order; junction bases with no gene match: 13. CDR1 is WNHNN, CDR2 SYGVQD, per germline (reference sequence). This CDR3 region has 16 residues. This CDR3 is CASADGQGGDTGELFF. For the CDR3, the DNA is TGCGCCAGTGCGGACGGGCAAGGGGGCGACACCGGGGAGCTGTTTTTT.

The rearrangement links TRBV15 to TRBJ1-4; the D gene is possibly TRBD1 (5 bases). In germline, CDR1 is LNHNV, CDR2 YYDKDF (reference sequence). This CDR3 comprises 14 residues. V gave up 3 bases and J gave up 3 bases, with 8 bases separating them. The CDR3 reads CATSRDTANEKLFF. CDR3 nucleotides: TGTGCCACCAGCAGGGACACAGCTAATGAAAAACTGTTTTTT.

This clone has just a few counts. The genes are TRBV28 and TRBJ1-2; 7 bases map to TRBD1. The CDR3 is made up of 14 amino acids. Germline V gives CDR1 MDHEN, CDR2 SYDVKM. The V gene end was trimmed by 10 bases and the J gene end by 3 bases; junction bases not matched to a gene: 11. The DNA of the CDR3 is TGTGCCACCGGGCGGAGGGGGCGCGACTATGGCTACACCTTC. This sequence encodes CATGRRGRDYGYTF.

The chain joins TRBV19 to TRBJ1-5; D not resolved. Germline lookup yields CDR1 LNHDA and CDR2 SQIVND (reference sequence). This CDR3 has 15 residues. V gave up 7 bases and J gave up 3 bases, with 16 bases separating them. CDR3 nucleotides: TGTGCCAGTAAGGGAGTACATAGCGACAATCAGCCCCAGCATTTT. Its translation is CASKGVHSDNQPQHF.

The rearrangement uses TRBV23-1 and TRBJ1-2, with D possibly matching TRBD1 (5 bases). TRBV23-1 is recorded as an ORF, its role being uncertain. The length of the CDR3 is 16 residues. Trimming took off 4 bases at V and 4 bases at J, with 19 bases between the two ends. CDR3 in amino acids: CASSRAAGCSGYGYTF. The CDR3 DNA is TGCGCCAGCAGTCGAGCCGCAGGGTGTAGTGGCTATGGCTACACCTTC.

In DNA, the CDR3 is TGTGCCTTCCAACTACAGGGAATGAACACTGAAGCTTTCTTT. Encoded protein: CAFQLQGMNTEAFF. This chain connects TRBV5-4 to TRBJ1-1; tentative D call: TRBD1 (6 bases). Trimming shortened V by 10 bases and J by 0 bases, and 16 bases separated the two germline ends. The CDR3 contains 14 residues. In germline, CDR1 is SGHNT, CDR2 YYREEE (reference sequence).